These 20 T cell receptor beta chains originate from one sample sequenced in a study of shared clonotypes between healthy human individuals. Repertoires were generated with immunoSEQ multiplex PCR, while TCRdb's copy carries only in-frame clones and drops some. The table includes approximately 1.5 million clones, approximately 98% detected once. Sequencing was performed on naive CD4+ T cells sorted from blood. Subset denoted: CD45RA+ positively selected. The origin of the receptors is a young man in good health.

The chain uses TRBV10-3 and TRBJ1-4, with no clear D. V was cut by 7 bases and J by 7 bases, with 10 bases left in between. This CDR3 spans 12 amino acids. Per the germline V gene, CDR1 is ENHRY and CDR2 is SYGVKD. The CDR3 reads CAITESGEKLFF. The CDR3 coding sequence is TGTGCCATCACGGAATCGGGTGAAAAACTGTTTTTT.

The rearrangement links TRBV29-1 to TRBJ2-7, with TRBD2 as a possible D gene (7 bases). V lost 7 bases, J lost 6 bases, and 16 bases lay in between. Germline loops: CDR1 SQVTM, CDR2 ANQGSEA. The CDR3 runs to 12 residues. The CDR3 sequence: CSAKGGVSEQYF. In DNA, the CDR3 is TGCAGCGCTAAAGGGGGGGTGAGCGAGCAGTACTTC.

This sequence joins TRBV29-1 and TRBJ2-2, with D perhaps TRBD1 (6 bases). V was shortened by 4 bases and J by 0 bases, with 9 bases between the two germline ends. The germline V gene has CDR1 SQVTM and CDR2 ANQGSEA. CDR3 length: 14 amino acids. The DNA for the CDR3 is TGCAGCGTTGGGAAGGGGGCGAACACCGGGGAGCTGTTTTTT. It is translated as CSVGKGANTGELFF.

The genes are TRBV19 and TRBJ2-1; TRBD2 agrees at 7 bases. This CDR3 comprises 14 residues. V lost 3 bases to trimming and J lost 8 bases; unmatched junction nucleotides: 7. CDR1 and CDR2 from the germline V gene are LNHDA and SQIVND (reference sequence). The DNA for the CDR3 is TGTGCCAGTAGTATCGGCGGGAGCGGTTATGAGCAGTTCTTC. This encodes CASSIGGSGYEQFF.

The chain couples TRBV10-1 to TRBJ2-5; no definite D call. The CDR3 contains 15 residues. The V end lost 6 bases, the J end lost 4 bases, and 18 bases lay between the germline ends. In germline, CDR1 is WNHNN, CDR2 SYGVQD (reference sequence). CDR3 region: CASSDPSLGGETQYF. The CDR3 coding sequence is TGCGCCAGCAGCGACCCAAGTCTGGGTGGAGAGACCCAGTACTTC.

The genes are TRBV6-1 and TRBJ2-7; TRBD1 or TRBD2 may be the D gene (5 bases each). The germline V and J ends were trimmed by 3 bases and 1 base, with 16 bases remaining between them. The CDR3 is made up of 16 amino acids. CDR1 MNHNS and CDR2 SASEGT come from the germline V gene. CDR3 protein: CASSETGAIASYEQYF. The CDR3 DNA sequence: TGTGCCAGCAGTGAGACCGGGGCAATCGCGTCCTACGAGCAGTACTTC.

The chain links TRBV9 to TRBJ2-3; no firm D call. CDR1 is SGDLS, CDR2 YYNGEE, per germline. The CDR3 totals 16 residues. V lost 0 bases and J 0 bases, leaving 11 bases between the germline ends. CDR3 sequence (DNA): TGTGCCAGCAGCGTAGGGGCGCAAAGAAGCACAGATACGCAGTATTTT. Translation gives CASSVGAQRSTDTQYF.

V usage is TRBV15 and J usage is TRBJ2-7; D call uncertain. CDR1 LNHNV and CDR2 YYDKDF come from the germline V gene (reference sequence). The V gene lost 1 base and the J gene lost 6 bases, with 13 bases spanning the gap. The CDR3 totals 14 residues. CDR3 nucleotides: TGTGCCACCAGCAGAGTAGGGCAGTCGCTCGAGCAGTACTTC. Its translation is CATSRVGQSLEQYF.

The V call is TRBV7-9, the J call TRBJ2-5, with 10 nucleotides matching TRBD2. Trimming at V came to 4 bases and at J to 0 bases, leaving 8 bases not matched to a gene. Germline values: CDR1 SEHNR, CDR2 FQNEAQ (reference sequence). This CDR3 has 17 residues. CDR3 sequence (DNA): TGTGCCAGCAGCTCCTTTCTTAGCGGGAGGAACCAAGAGACCCAGTACTTC. Its protein is CASSSFLSGRNQETQYF.

The chain joins TRBV5-8 to TRBJ2-3; 7 bases align to TRBD2. Per the germline V gene, CDR1 is SGHTS and CDR2 is YDEGEE. The CDR3 sequence is 15 residues long. J lost 6 bases, V lost 1 base, and 8 bases had no gene match. CDR3 amino acids: CASSLMWEGSDTQYF. The CDR3 DNA reads TGTGCCAGCAGCTTGATGTGGGAGGGTTCTGATACGCAGTATTTT.

The rearrangement links TRBV7-2 to TRBJ2-4, with D tentatively TRBD1 (6 bases). Trimming took off 4 bases at V and 2 bases at J, with 9 bases between the two ends. Germline V gives CDR1 SGHTA, CDR2 FQGNSA. The CDR3 length is 14 residues. The CDR3 DNA is TGTGCCAGCAGCTCCACAGGGACCAAAAACATTCAGTACTTC. It encodes CASSSTGTKNIQYF.

Here the CDR3 DNA reads TGTGCCTGGAGTCTCCTCCAGGGCTACACCTTC. Protein sequence: CAWSLLQGYTF. V gene TRBV30 combines with J gene TRBJ1-2; D remains ambiguous. The CDR3 covers 11 residues. V was clipped by 2 bases and J by 8 bases, with 9 bases between them. Germline V gene lookup returns CDR1 GTSNPN and CDR2 SVGIG (reference sequence).

This chain connects TRBV5-1 to TRBJ2-4, with 7 bases that match TRBD2. The CDR3 extends over 18 amino acids. The trim removed 0 bases at V and 2 bases at J, leaving 11 bases unmatched. Germline V gives CDR1 SGHRS, CDR2 YFSETQ. The CDR3 region has the DNA TGCGCCAGCAGCTTGGGTGCCCCAGCGGGAAAAACCAAAAACATTCAGTACTTC. The encoded protein is CASSLGAPAGKTKNIQYF. The full variable domain, in which reference TRBV5-1 and TRBJ2-4 provide the parts outside the CDR3, is KAGVTQTPRYLIKTRGQQVTLSCSPISGHRSVSWYQQTPGQGLQFLFEYFSETQRNKGNFPGRFSGRQFSNSRSEMNVSTLELGDSALYLCASSLGAPAGKTKNIQYFGAGTRLSVL.

The V and J genes are TRBV15 and TRBJ1-2; D may be TRBD1 (6 bases). This CDR3 comprises 16 residues. Trimming cost V 0 bases and J 8 bases, with 19 bases left between them. Germline assignment: CDR1 LNHNV and CDR2 YYDKDF (reference sequence). The CDR3 sequence is CATSRDLGHRLFGYTF. The CDR3 nucleotides are TGTGCCACCAGCAGAGATCTGGGACACCGGCTATTCGGCTACACCTTC.

This rearrangement joins TRBV7-6 to TRBJ1-2; D uncertain. Per germline, CDR1 SGHVS and CDR2 FNYEAQ. Trimming removed 2 bases from V and 7 bases from J, with 11 bases in between. The CDR3 runs to 13 residues. CDR3 sequence (DNA): TGTGCCAGCAGCTTAACCCAGTCAAGTGGCTACACCTTC. Translated: CASSLTQSSGYTF.

J is TRBJ2-3 and V is TRBV5-1; 11 bases match TRBD2. From germline, CDR1 is SGHRS and CDR2 YFSETQ. Trimming took 0 bases from V and 4 from J; bases not matched to a gene: 10. The CDR3 is 18 amino acids. CDR3 sequence: CASSLGLTSGRTADTQYF. CDR3 DNA sequence: TGCGCCAGCAGCTTGGGACTTACTAGCGGGAGAACCGCAGATACGCAGTATTTT. The full variable domain, rest sourced from reference TRBV5-1 and TRBJ2-3, is KAGVTQTPRYLIKTRGQQVTLSCSPISGHRSVSWYQQTPGQGLQFLFEYFSETQRNKGNFPGRFSGRQFSNSRSEMNVSTLELGDSALYLCASSLGLTSGRTADTQYFGPGTRLTVL.

This clone has a single count. The chain links TRBV28 to TRBJ2-7; tentatively, D is TRBD2 (6 bases). Germline values: CDR1 MDHEN, CDR2 SYDVKM. Trimming cost V 2 bases and J 1 base, with 15 bases left between them. The CDR3 length is 16 residues. The CDR3 spells CASSLGGATVSYEQYF. The DNA for the CDR3 is TGTGCCAGCAGTTTAGGCGGGGCAACTGTTTCCTACGAGCAGTACTTC.

The chain uses TRBV4-1 and TRBJ2-4; D is unresolved. The CDR3 is 16 residues long. CDR1 and CDR2 from the germline V gene are MGHRA and YSYEKL. V dropped 2 bases and J dropped 0 bases, with 11 bases sitting between them. The DNA for the CDR3 is TGCGCCAGCAGCCAACCCGACTCGGGAGCCAAAAACATTCAGTACTTC. Its protein is CASSQPDSGAKNIQYF.

V gene TRBV14 combines with J gene TRBJ1-4; 10 positions agree with TRBD1. The V gene's germline CDR1 is SGHDN and CDR2 FVKESK. V trimming: 3 bases; J trimming: 6 bases; junction bases outside the gene matches: 4. This CDR3 spans 15 amino acids. DNA of the CDR3: TGTGCCAGCAGCCAGCGGACAGGGGGGGATGAAAAACTGTTTTTT. Its translation is CASSQRTGGDEKLFF.

The genes are TRBV6-5 and TRBJ2-1, with 9 bases matching TRBD2. There are 14 residues in the CDR3. Germline-derived CDR1 and CDR2 are MNHEY and SVGAGI. Trimming cost V 6 bases and J 6 bases; bases outside gene matches: 6. The CDR3 protein is CASSNSGSGNEQFF. In DNA form, the CDR3 reads TGTGCCAGCAGCAATAGCGGGAGCGGCAATGAGCAGTTCTTC.